The present TCR beta chain was sequenced within a study of blood T cells in healthy people across ages. Study-level results: In long-lived donors, naive CD4+ cell counts and diversity exceeded those of aged donors. Older age went with lower TCR beta diversity per million T cells, in a roughly linear way.

For the second PCR, which ran for roughly 6 to 12 cycles, a sample-barcoded 5' primer and a J-beta primer mix were used. TCRdb re-analysed the 5' RACE reads in MiXCR, keeping a single row per CDR3 protein. This sample has about a million distinct CDR3 sequences, with 45% to 50% found just once. The CDR3 loop spans 16 amino acids. V was cut by 2 bases and J by 2 bases, with 12 bases left in between. Germline V gives CDR1 SNHLY, CDR2 FYNNEI. As for this clonotype: The target antigen is unknown.

Input material: blood. The chain uses TRBV2 and TRBJ1-4; D is ambiguous. This receptor was identified in a man aged 25-40 years in good health. This CDR3 reads CASSESLTGTNEKLFF. DNA of the CDR3: TGTGCCAGCAGTGAAAGTCTCACGGGGACTAATGAAAAACTGTTTTTT.